The T cell receptor (beta chain) described here comes from a study of T cell clonotyping in hematopoietic cell transplantation. Study results and limitations: Recipient TCR diversity dropped after transplant; expanded clonotypes rose from day 30 to 180. At the given depth, recipient repertoires were over 97% de novo clonotypes.

Method: immunoSEQ multiplex PCR; TCRdb's copy keeps in-frame clones and lacks some. The sample has 2,500 to 3,000 clones; about 80% are singletons. V shed 1 base and J shed 1 base, with 3 bases lying between them. Looked up from germline, CDR1 is SGHTA and CDR2 is FQGTGA. The CDR3 sequence is 13 residues long. Notes on this clone: The target antigen is unknown.

The sequence derives from a male patient in his sixties or seventies who had an allogeneic stem cell transplant, so T cells may come from the graft donor. Some clones in this sample may be carry-over from other donors' samples. The genes are TRBV7-3 and TRBJ2-3; D not certain. The sequencing here drew on peripheral blood mononuclear cells, taken 30 days after allogeneic stem cell transplant. DNA of the CDR3: TGTGCCAGCAGCTTAATCGGCACAGATACGCAGTATTTT. Its translation: CASSLIGTDTQYF.